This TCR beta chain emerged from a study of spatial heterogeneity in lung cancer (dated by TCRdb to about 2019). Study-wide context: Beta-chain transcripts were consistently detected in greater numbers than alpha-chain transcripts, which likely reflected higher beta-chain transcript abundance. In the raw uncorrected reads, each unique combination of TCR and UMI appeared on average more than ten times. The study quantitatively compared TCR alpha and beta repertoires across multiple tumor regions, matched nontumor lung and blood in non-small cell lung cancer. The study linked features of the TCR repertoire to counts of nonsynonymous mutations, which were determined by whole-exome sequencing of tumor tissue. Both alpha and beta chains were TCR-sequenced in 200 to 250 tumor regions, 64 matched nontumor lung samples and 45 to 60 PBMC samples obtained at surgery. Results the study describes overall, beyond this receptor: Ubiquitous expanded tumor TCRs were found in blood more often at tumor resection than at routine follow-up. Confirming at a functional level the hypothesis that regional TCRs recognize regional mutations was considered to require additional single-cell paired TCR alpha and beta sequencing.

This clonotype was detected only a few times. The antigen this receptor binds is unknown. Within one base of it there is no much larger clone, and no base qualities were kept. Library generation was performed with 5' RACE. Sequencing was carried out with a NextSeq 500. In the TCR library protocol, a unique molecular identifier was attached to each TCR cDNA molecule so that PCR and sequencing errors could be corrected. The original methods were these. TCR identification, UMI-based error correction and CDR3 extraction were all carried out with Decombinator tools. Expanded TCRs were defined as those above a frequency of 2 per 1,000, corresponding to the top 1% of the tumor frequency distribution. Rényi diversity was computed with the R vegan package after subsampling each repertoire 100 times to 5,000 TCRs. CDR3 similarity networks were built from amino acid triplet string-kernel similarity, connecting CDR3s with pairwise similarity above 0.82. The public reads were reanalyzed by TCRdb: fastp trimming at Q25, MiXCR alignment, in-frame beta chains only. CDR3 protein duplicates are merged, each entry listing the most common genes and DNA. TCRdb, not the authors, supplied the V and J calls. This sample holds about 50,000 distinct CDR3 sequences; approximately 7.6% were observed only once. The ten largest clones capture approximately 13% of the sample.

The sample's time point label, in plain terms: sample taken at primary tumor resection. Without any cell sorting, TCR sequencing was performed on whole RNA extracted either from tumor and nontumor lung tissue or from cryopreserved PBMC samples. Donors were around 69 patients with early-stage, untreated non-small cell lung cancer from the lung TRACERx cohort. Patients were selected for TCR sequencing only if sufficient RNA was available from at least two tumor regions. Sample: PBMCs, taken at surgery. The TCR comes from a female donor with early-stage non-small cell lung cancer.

The DNA is TGCAGTGCTCTGACTAGCGGGGGGACGGATGAGCAGTTCTTC. Protein translation: CSALTSGGTDEQFF. Recombination linked TRBV20-1 to TRBJ2-1; 13 central nucleotides agree with TRBD2. Inclusive of the bounding cysteine and phenylalanine, the CDR3 is 14 residues long. The kept DNA is CDR3 alone, 42 bases in frame from the first base. CDR1 and CDR2, looked up from the germline V gene (reference sequence), are DFQATT and SNEGSKA. After removal of 5 bases from V and 8 bases from J, the junction retains 6 bases not matched to a gene.